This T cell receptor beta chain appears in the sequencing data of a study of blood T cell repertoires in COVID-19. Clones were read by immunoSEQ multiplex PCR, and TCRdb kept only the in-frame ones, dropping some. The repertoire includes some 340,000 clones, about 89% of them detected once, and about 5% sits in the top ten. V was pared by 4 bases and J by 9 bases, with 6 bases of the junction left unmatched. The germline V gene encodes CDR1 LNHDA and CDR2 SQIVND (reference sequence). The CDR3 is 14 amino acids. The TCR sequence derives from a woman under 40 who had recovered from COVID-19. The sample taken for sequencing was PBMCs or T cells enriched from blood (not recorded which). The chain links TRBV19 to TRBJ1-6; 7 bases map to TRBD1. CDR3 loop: CASSTTGVASPLHF. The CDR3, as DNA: TGTGCCAGTAGTACAACAGGGGTGGCTTCACCCCTCCACTTT. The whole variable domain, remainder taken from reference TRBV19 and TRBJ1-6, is DGGITQSPKYLFRKEGQNVTLSCEQNLNHDAMYWYRQDPGQGLRLIYYSQIVNDFQKGDIAEGYSVSREKKESFPLTVTSAQKNPTAFYLCASSTTGVASPLHFGNGTRLTVT.